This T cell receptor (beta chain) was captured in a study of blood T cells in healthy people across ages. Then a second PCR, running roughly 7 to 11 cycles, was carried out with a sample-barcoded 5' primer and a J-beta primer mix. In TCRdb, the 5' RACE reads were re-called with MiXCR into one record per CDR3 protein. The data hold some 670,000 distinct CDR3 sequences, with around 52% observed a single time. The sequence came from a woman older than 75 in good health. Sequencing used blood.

DNA of the CDR3: TGTGCCACCAAGGGAGGGGATTCCGGGGAGCTGTTTTTT. This gives the protein CATKGGDSGELFF. The chain carries TRBV6-6 and TRBJ2-2; TRBD2 agrees at 7 bases. The germline gives CDR1 MNHNY, CDR2 SVGAGI (reference sequence). The CDR3 is 13 residues long. The V gene end was trimmed by 10 bases and the J gene end by 6 bases; junction bases not matched to a gene: 8.